This TCR beta chain appears in the sequencing data of a study of CD8 T cells in ankylosing spondylitis. Overall study results and limits: Earlier studies detected some motif variants in reactive arthritis synovial fluid and blood. Disease-linked clones, CD8+, were relatively rare in peripheral blood. Among TCR beta sequences, a motif of several highly homologous variants appeared characteristic of ankylosing spondylitis blood.

As concerns this clonotype: Its antigen is unknown.

It was by quantitative 5'-RACE with molecular barcodes that TCR beta libraries were made. TCRdb re-analysed the 5' RACE reads in MiXCR, keeping a single row per CDR3 protein. The repertoire consists of hundreds of thousands of distinct CDR3 sequences, with about an eighth occurring once and the leading ten covering 0.45% to 0.6%. In germline, CDR1 is SGHRS, CDR2 YFSETQ. This CDR3 is 13 amino acids long. V lost 6 bases, J lost 2 bases, and 11 bases lay in between. The sequence came from a male donor with ankylosing spondylitis. Sequencing used blood, either unsorted or a sorted T cell fraction (not recorded which). The chain combines TRBV5-1 with TRBJ1-1; D gene ambiguous. CDR3: CASTTDTNTEAFF. The CDR3 nucleotides read TGCGCCAGCACCACCGACACCAACACTGAAGCTTTCTTT.